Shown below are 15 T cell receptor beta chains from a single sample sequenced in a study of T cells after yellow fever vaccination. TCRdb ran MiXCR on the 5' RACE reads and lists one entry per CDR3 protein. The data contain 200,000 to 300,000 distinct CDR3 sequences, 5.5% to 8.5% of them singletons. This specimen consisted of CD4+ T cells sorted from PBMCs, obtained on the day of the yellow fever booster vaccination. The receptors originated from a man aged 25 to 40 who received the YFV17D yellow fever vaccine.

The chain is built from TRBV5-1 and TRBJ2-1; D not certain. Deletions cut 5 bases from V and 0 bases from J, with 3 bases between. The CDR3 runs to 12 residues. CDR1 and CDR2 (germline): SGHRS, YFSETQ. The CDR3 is CASRDSYNEQFF. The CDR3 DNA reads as TGCGCCAGCAGGGACTCCTACAATGAGCAGTTCTTC.

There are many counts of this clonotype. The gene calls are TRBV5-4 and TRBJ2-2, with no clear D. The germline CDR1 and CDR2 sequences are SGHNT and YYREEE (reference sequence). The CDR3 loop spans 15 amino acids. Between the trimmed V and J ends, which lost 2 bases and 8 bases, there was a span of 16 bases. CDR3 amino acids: CASSFSPHDKGELFF. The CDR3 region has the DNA TGTGCCAGCAGCTTTTCGCCGCACGATAAGGGGGAGCTGTTTTTT.

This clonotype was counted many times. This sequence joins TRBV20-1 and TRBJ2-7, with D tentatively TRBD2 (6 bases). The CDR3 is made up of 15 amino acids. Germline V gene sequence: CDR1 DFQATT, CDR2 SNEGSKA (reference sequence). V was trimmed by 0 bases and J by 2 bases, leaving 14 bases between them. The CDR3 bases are TGCAGTGCTAGAGAGGGAGCGGGCTTAACCTACGAGCAGTACTTC. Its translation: CSAREGAGLTYEQYF.

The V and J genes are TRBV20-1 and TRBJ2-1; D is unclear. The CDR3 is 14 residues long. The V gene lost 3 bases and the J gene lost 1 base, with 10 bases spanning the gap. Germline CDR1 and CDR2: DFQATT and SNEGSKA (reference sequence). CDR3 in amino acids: CSARPSKSYNEQFF. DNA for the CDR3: TGCAGTGCTAGGCCCTCCAAATCCTACAATGAGCAGTTCTTC.

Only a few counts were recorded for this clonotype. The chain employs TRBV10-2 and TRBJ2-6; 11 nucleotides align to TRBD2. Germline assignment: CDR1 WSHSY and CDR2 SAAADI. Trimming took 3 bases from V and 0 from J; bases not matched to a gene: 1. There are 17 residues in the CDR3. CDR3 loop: CASSDTSGSSGANVLTF. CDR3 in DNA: TGCGCCAGCAGTGATACTAGCGGGAGCTCTGGGGCCAACGTCCTGACTTTC.

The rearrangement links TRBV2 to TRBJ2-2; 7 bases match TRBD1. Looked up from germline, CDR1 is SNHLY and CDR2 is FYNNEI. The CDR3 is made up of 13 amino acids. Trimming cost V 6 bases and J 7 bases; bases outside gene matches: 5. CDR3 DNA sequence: TGTGCCAGCAGGACAGGGATAAACGGGGAGCTGTTTTTT. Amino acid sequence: CASRTGINGELFF.

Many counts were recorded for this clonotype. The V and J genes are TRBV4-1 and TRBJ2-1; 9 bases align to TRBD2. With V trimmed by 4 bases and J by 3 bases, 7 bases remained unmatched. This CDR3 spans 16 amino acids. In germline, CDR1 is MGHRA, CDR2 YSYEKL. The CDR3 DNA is TGCGCCAGCAGCCGGGGAGCTAGCGGGAACTACAATGAGCAGTTCTTC. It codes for CASSRGASGNYNEQFF.

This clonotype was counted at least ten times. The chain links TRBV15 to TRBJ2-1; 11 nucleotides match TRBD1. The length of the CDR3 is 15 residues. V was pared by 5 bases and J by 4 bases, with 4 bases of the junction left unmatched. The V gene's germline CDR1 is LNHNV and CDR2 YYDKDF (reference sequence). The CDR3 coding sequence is TGTGCCACCAGCTCGGACAGGGGGCGTTACAATGAGCAGTTCTTC. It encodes CATSSDRGRYNEQFF.

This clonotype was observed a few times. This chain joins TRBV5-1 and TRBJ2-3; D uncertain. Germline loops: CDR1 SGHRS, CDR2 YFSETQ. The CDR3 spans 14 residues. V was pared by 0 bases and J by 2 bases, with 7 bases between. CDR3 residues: CASSLDRITDTQYF. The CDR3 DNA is TGCGCCAGCAGCTTGGATCGGATCACAGATACGCAGTATTTT.

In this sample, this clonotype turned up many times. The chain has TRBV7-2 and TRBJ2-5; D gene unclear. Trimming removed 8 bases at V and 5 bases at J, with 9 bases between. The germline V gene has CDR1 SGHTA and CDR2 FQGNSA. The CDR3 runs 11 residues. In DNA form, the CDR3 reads TGTGCCAGCCAAGAGTTCGAGACCCAGTACTTC. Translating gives CASQEFETQYF. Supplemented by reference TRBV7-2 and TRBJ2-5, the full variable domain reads GAGVSQSPSNKVTEKGKDVELRCDPISGHTALYWYRQSLGQGLEFLIYFQGNSAPDKSGLPSDRFSAERTGGSVSTLTIQRTQQEDSAVYLCASQEFETQYFGPGTRLLVL.

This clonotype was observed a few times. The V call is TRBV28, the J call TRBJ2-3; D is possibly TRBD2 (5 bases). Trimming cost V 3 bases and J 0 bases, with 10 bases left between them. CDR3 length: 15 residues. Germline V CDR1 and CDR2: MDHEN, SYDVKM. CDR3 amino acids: CASSLGVQSTDTQYF. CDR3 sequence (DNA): TGTGCCAGCAGTTTGGGAGTGCAAAGCACAGATACGCAGTATTTT. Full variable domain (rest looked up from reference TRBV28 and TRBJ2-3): DVKVTQSSRYLVKRTGEKVFLECVQDMDHENMFWYRQDPGLGLRLIYFSYDVKMKEKGDIPEGYSVSREKKERFSLILESASTNQTSMYLCASSLGVQSTDTQYFGPGTRLTVL.

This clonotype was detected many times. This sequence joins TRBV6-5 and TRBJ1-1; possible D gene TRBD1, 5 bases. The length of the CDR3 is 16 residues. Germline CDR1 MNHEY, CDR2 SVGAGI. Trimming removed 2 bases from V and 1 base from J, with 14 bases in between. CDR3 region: CASSYPASGGNTEAFF. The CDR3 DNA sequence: TGTGCCAGCAGTTACCCTGCCTCGGGGGGGAACACTGAAGCTTTCTTT.

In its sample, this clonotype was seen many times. The CDR3 nucleotides are TGTGCCAGCAGCCGGGGACAGAGAAACACCGGGGAGCTGTTTTTT. Its protein product is CASSRGQRNTGELFF. This sequence joins TRBV7-2 and TRBJ2-2, with 7 positions matching TRBD1. This CDR3 comprises 15 residues. Trimming took 5 bases from V and 2 from J; bases not matched to a gene: 5. The germline CDR1 and CDR2 sequences are SGHTA and FQGNSA.

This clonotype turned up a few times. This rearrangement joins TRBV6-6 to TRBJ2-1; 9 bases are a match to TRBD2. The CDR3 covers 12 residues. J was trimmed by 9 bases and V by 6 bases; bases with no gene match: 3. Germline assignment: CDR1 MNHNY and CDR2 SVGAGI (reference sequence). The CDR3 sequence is CASRPTSGEQFF. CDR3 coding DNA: TGTGCCAGCAGGCCGACTAGCGGTGAGCAGTTCTTC.

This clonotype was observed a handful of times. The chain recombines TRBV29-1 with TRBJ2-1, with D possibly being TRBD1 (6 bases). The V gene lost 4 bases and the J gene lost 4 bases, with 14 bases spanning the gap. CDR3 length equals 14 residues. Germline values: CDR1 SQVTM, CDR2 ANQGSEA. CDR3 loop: CSVGTDSTYNEQFF. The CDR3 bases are TGCAGCGTTGGAACGGACAGCACATACAATGAGCAGTTCTTC.